The source of this T cell receptor beta chain is a study of monozygotic twins with inflammatory bowel disease. With eight separate reactions per sample, the authors made cDNA. Researchers used template switching to add UMIs featuring a 6-nucleotide sample barcode. TCRdb re-called the 5' RACE reads; every CDR3 protein appears as one record, without DNA. The table for this sample gives 350,000 to 550,000 distinct CDR3 sequences. About this clonotype itself: Its cognate antigen is unknown.

Germline CDR1 is LGHNA and CDR2 is YNFKEQ. CDR3 length: 15 residues. Study results and limitations: Especially with disease activity, IBD patients had fewer clonotypes in common with others than healthy twins did.

This receptor was taken from a human donor with ulcerative colitis or Crohn's disease, or a healthy co-twin of an affected twin (not recorded which). This chain uses TRBV4-2 with TRBJ2-3. The specimen sequenced was blood. This CDR3 is CASSQVLDSTDTQYF.